These T cell receptor beta chains were read from a single sample in a study of blood T cell repertoires in COVID-19. TCRdb's table, derived via immunoSEQ multiplex PCR, lists solely in-frame clones and lacks some. The sample yields hundreds of thousands of clones, 80% to 90% seen once. Input material: PBMCs or T cells enriched from blood (not recorded which). Source of these receptors: a man aged 18 to 30 who had recovered from COVID-19. Each CDR3 is given with its conserved first and last residue. D genes are given only for firm matches. Size is stated for part of the rows, as once, few or many counts, or as a class when the clone is expanded.

v_gene,abundance,d_gene,j_gene,CDR3aa,CDR3nt
TRBV6-5,-,-,TRBJ1-6,CASSSLQGRNSPLHF,TGTGCCAGCAGTTCTCTACAGGGTAGGAATTCACCCCTCCACTTT
TRBV3-1/TRBV3-2,-,-,TRBJ1-1,CASSQPGHQGITEAFF,TGTGCCAGCAGCCAACCCGGCCATCAGGGCATCACTGAAGCTTTCTTT
TRBV5-1,once,TRBD1,TRBJ1-2,CASSSKGGTGYGYTF,TGCGCCAGCAGCAGCAAGGGTGGGACAGGGTATGGCTACACCTTC
TRBV10-1,-,-,TRBJ2-7,CASSESGLSYEQYF,TGCGCCAGCAGTGAGTCGGGACTTTCCTACGAGCAGTACTTC
TRBV27,once,-,TRBJ2-5,CASGPGANQETQYF,TGTGCCAGCGGGCCGGGAGCCAACCAAGAGACCCAGTACTTC
TRBV9,once,TRBD2,TRBJ2-5,CASSVGVAGAPRTQYF,TGTGCCAGCAGCGTAGGGGTAGCGGGAGCCCCGAGGACCCAGTACTTC
TRBV7-3,-,-,TRBJ2-1,CASSLNSGSSYNEQFF,TGTGCCAGCAGCCTTAATAGCGGTAGCTCCTACAATGAGCAGTTCTTC
TRBV10-3,-,-,TRBJ1-2,CAISESNGNGYTF,TGTGCCATCAGTGAGTCGAACGGGAATGGCTACACCTTC
TRBV7-7,-,-,TRBJ2-1,CASSSTGAYNEQFF,TGTGCCAGCAGCTCAACGGGGGCCTACAATGAGCAGTTCTTC
TRBV7-8,-,-,TRBJ1-2,CASSLRPLEQHNYGYTF,TGTGCCAGCAGCCTACGACCCTTGGAACAGCACAACTATGGCTACACCTTC
TRBV27,-,TRBD1,TRBJ1-1,CASSPSDRALEAFF,TGTGCCAGCAGTCCTTCGGACAGGGCTCTCGAAGCTTTCTTT
TRBV25-1,-,TRBD1,TRBJ2-3,CASSELGTGGVTDTQYF,TGTGCCAGCAGTGAATTGGGGACAGGGGGTGTCACAGATACGCAGTATTTT
TRBV7-9,-,TRBD1,TRBJ2-7,CASSPPLDFRTGPPYEQYF,TGTGCCAGCAGCCCGCCCCTCGATTTTAGGACAGGACCCCCCTACGAGCAGTACTTC
TRBV5-1,-,-,TRBJ2-5,CASSLAPGTQETQYF,TGCGCCAGCAGCTTGGCGCCAGGGACTCAAGAGACCCAGTACTTC
TRBV29-1,-,TRBD1,TRBJ1-2,CSVADRGYGYTF,TGCAGCGTTGCGGACAGGGGCTATGGCTACACCTTC
TRBV10-1,-,TRBD1,TRBJ2-1,CASSGGTGSYNEQFF,TGCGCCAGCAGTGGGGGGACAGGCAGTTACAATGAGCAGTTCTTC
TRBV4-1,-,TRBD2,TRBJ2-1,CASSQERLAGNEQFF,TGCGCCAGCAGCCAAGAGCGCCTAGCGGGCAATGAGCAGTTCTTC
TRBV3-1/TRBV3-2,-,TRBD1,TRBJ1-4,CASSLRTGGNGEKLFF,TGTGCCAGCAGCCTTCGGACAGGGGGCAATGGTGAAAAACTGTTTTTT
TRBV7-3,-,TRBD2,TRBJ2-1,CASSIDGGTYNEQFF,TGTGCCAGCAGTATCGACGGGGGGACCTACAATGAGCAGTTCTTC
TRBV20-1,few,-,TRBJ2-1,CSARARDEQFF,TGCAGTGCTAGAGCGCGGGATGAGCAGTTCTTC
TRBV7-9,-,-,TRBJ2-2,CASSLREVAGELFF,TGTGCCAGCAGCCTAAGGGAGGTGGCCGGGGAGCTGTTTTTT
TRBV19,-,-,TRBJ1-3,CASSETGARSGNTIYF,TGTGCCAGTAGTGAGACAGGTGCCCGCTCTGGAAACACCATATATTTT
TRBV6-4,-,TRBD1,TRBJ2-2,CASSDLVEGQGAERTGELFF,TGTGCCAGCAGTGACCTCGTCGAGGGACAGGGGGCAGAAAGGACCGGGGAGCTGTTTTTT
TRBV28,few,TRBD1,TRBJ1-4,CASRQGGEKLFF,TGTGCCAGCAGGCAGGGGGGAGAAAAACTGTTTTTT
TRBV7-3,-,-,TRBJ2-2,CASSLTPGATGELFF,TGTGCCAGCAGCTTAACCCCAGGGGCCACCGGGGAGCTGTTTTTT
TRBV25-1,once,-,TRBJ2-1,CASSYQGLGRSSYNEQFF,TGTGCCAGCAGTTACCAGGGGCTGGGACGGAGCTCCTACAATGAGCAGTTCTTC
TRBV15,-,-,TRBJ2-5,CATSTGYTETQYF,TGTGCCACCAGTACAGGGTATACGGAGACCCAGTACTTC
TRBV7-3,few,TRBD2,TRBJ2-1,CASRSSGSMLDEQFF,TGTGCCAGCAGATCCAGCGGGAGTATGTTAGATGAGCAGTTCTTC
TRBV7-2,-,TRBD2,TRBJ2-1,CASSLAGGAYNEQFF,TGTGCCAGCAGCTTGGCGGGAGGGGCCTACAATGAGCAGTTCTTC
TRBV7-9,-,-,TRBJ2-7,CASSLGGRHLYEQYF,TGTGCCAGCAGCTTGGGTGGGAGACATCTCTACGAGCAGTACTTC
TRBV5-6,-,-,TRBJ2-7,CASSIDDRPIYEQYF,TGTGCCAGCAGCATTGACGACAGGCCCATCTACGAGCAGTACTTC
TRBV29-1,-,TRBD1,TRBJ2-7,CSVQDLDRDYEQYF,TGCAGCGTTCAGGATTTGGACAGGGACTACGAGCAGTACTTC
TRBV18,-,-,TRBJ2-1,CASSPRLNNEQFF,TGTGCCAGCTCACCTAGACTAAACAATGAGCAGTTCTTC
TRBV4-1,-,TRBD2,TRBJ2-3,CASSQGLAGGADTQYF,TGCGCCAGCAGCCAAGGACTAGCGGGGGGGGCTGATACGCAGTATTTT
TRBV6-2/TRBV6-3,-,-,TRBJ2-7,CASSRAGGLYEQYF,TGTGCCAGCAGCCGGGCAGGCGGGCTATACGAGCAGTACTTC
TRBV28,once,TRBD1,TRBJ2-3,CASSPNPGTGVMTDTQYF,TGTGCCAGCAGTCCGAACCCCGGGACAGGGGTAATGACAGATACGCAGTATTTT
TRBV25-1,-,-,TRBJ1-1,CASMWGDTEAFF,TGTGCCAGCATGTGGGGAGACACTGAAGCTTTCTTT
TRBV7-9,-,-,TRBJ1-6,CASSSHDRTKSPLHF,TGTGCCAGCAGCTCCCACGACAGGACAAAGTCACCCCTCCACTTT
TRBV30,-,TRBD2,TRBJ2-1,CAWREISGRAHNEQFF,TGTGCCTGGAGAGAGATTAGCGGGAGGGCCCACAATGAGCAGTTCTTC
TRBV9,-,-,TRBJ1-1,CASSVLEFTEAFF,TGTGCCAGCAGCGTATTAGAGTTTACTGAAGCTTTCTTT
TRBV5-1,-,-,TRBJ2-1,CASSLNSYNEQFF,TGCGCCAGCAGCTTAAATAGCTACAATGAGCAGTTCTTC
TRBV20-1,-,TRBD1,TRBJ2-1,CSASWAGQGADNEQFF,TGCAGTGCTAGTTGGGCGGGACAGGGGGCGGACAATGAGCAGTTCTTC
TRBV16,-,TRBD1,TRBJ2-3,CASSQSNVRGTVYF,TGTGCCAGCAGCCAATCGAATGTGAGGGGGACAGTTTATTTT
TRBV18,-,TRBD1,TRBJ1-5,CASSPGQGANQPQHF,TGTGCCAGCTCACCGGGACAGGGGGCGAACCAGCCCCAGCATTTT
TRBV5-4,-,-,TRBJ1-2,CASSPPQGAAEGYTF,TGTGCCAGCAGCCCACCTCAAGGGGCGGCCGAGGGCTACACCTTC
TRBV28,-,-,TRBJ1-1,CASSSRGMNTEAFF,TGTGCCAGCAGTTCTCGGGGGATGAACACTGAAGCTTTCTTT
TRBV19,few,-,TRBJ2-1,CASSHRGGNEQFF,TGTGCCAGTAGCCACAGGGGGGGAAATGAGCAGTTCTTC
TRBV27,-,TRBD2,TRBJ2-5,CASNPSSGGGETQYF,TGTGCCAGCAATCCTTCTAGCGGGGGGGGAGAGACCCAGTACTTC
TRBV7-3,-,-,TRBJ2-7,CASSTGPGEEQYF,TGTGCCAGCAGCACCGGACCCGGGGAAGAGCAGTACTTC
TRBV3-1/TRBV3-2,-,-,TRBJ2-3,CASSQDLGASTDTQYF,TGTGCCAGCAGCCAAGATCTGGGCGCCAGCACAGATACGCAGTATTTT
TRBV10-1,-,TRBD1,TRBJ2-7,CASSESRTGYEQYF,TGCGCCAGCAGTGAGTCCAGGACAGGGTACGAGCAGTACTTC
TRBV10-3,-,TRBD2,TRBJ2-5,CAIKDGGGGETQYF,TGTGCCATCAAAGACGGCGGGGGAGGCGAGACCCAGTACTTC
TRBV11-1,-,-,TRBJ2-1,CASSRRGANLYNEQFF,TGTGCCAGCAGCCGACGGGGGGCCAATCTCTACAATGAGCAGTTCTTC
TRBV10-3,-,-,TRBJ2-7,CAISNQGYNYEQYF,TGTGCCATCAGTAACCAGGGATACAACTACGAGCAGTACTTC
TRBV6-1,once,-,TRBJ2-7,CASSDGQGGFVGQYF,TGTGCCAGCAGTGACGGGCAGGGGGGATTTGTCGGGCAGTACTTC